The 24 T cell receptor beta chains given below trace back to one sample, sequenced in a study of blood T cell repertoires in COVID-19. TCRdb's table, derived via immunoSEQ multiplex PCR, lists solely in-frame clones and lacks some. Of 200,000 to 250,000 clones in the sample, roughly 88% were seen once. Sequences were obtained from PBMCs or T cells enriched from blood (not recorded which). These receptors all come from a woman between 45 and 65 years old who had recovered from COVID-19.

The chain couples TRBV5-1 to TRBJ2-7; 9 nucleotides align to TRBD2. V lost 2 bases to trimming and J lost 4 bases; unmatched junction nucleotides: 4. Germline CDR1 SGHRS, CDR2 YFSETQ. The CDR3 loop spans 14 amino acids. The CDR3 reads CASSLLAGPYEQYF. For the CDR3, the DNA is TGCGCCAGCAGCTTACTAGCGGGCCCATACGAGCAGTACTTC.

The chain joins TRBV5-4 to TRBJ1-1; no reliable D call. CDR1 SGHNT and CDR2 YYREEE come from the germline V gene (reference sequence). The CDR3 length is 12 residues. V dropped 0 bases and J dropped 10 bases, with 10 bases sitting between them. The CDR3 sequence is CASSLALGRAFF. For the CDR3, the DNA is TGTGCCAGCAGCTTGGCCCTAGGTCGAGCTTTCTTT.

V usage is TRBV29-1 and J usage is TRBJ1-4; 8 bases map to TRBD1. The CDR3 is 12 residues long. Trimming took 4 bases from V and 10 from J; bases not matched to a gene: 5. CDR1 is SQVTM and CDR2 is ANQGSEA in the germline V gene. The CDR3 reads CSVARQGRKLFF. In nucleotides, the CDR3 is TGCAGCGTTGCCCGACAGGGGAGAAAACTGTTTTTT.

V usage is TRBV7-9 and J usage is TRBJ1-2; no reliable D call. CDR3 size: 13 residues. CDR1 and CDR2 (germline): SEHNR, FQNEAQ (reference sequence). The ends were cut back, 1 base at V and 7 bases at J, with 10 bases in the middle. The CDR3 region has the DNA TGTGCCAGCAGCTTAGTGGCAGTTACTGGCTACACCTTC. Translating gives CASSLVAVTGYTF.

J is TRBJ2-2 and V is TRBV2; D perhaps matches TRBD2 (6 bases). V shed 0 bases and J shed 6 bases, with 11 bases lying between them. The CDR3 runs 15 residues. Germline-derived CDR1 and CDR2 are SNHLY and FYNNEI. The CDR3 is CASSEAGGSPGELFF. CDR3 DNA sequence: TGTGCCAGCAGTGAAGCCGGGGGATCCCCCGGGGAGCTGTTTTTT.

This rearrangement joins TRBV11-2 to TRBJ2-3, with 8 bases fitting TRBD2. CDR1 and CDR2 from the germline V gene are SGHAT and FQNNGV. V lost 5 bases and J lost 2; bases outside the gene matches: 6. This CDR3 has 15 residues. The DNA for the CDR3 is TGTGCCAGCAGCCGGGCGGGGGGCCACACAGATACGCAGTATTTT. Protein product: CASSRAGGHTDTQYF.

This clone was observed once. V gene TRBV19 combines with J gene TRBJ2-7, with 7 nucleotides matching TRBD1. The CDR3 contains 14 residues. Trimming took 4 bases from V and 2 from J; bases not matched to a gene: 5. Germline loops: CDR1 LNHDA, CDR2 SQIVND (reference sequence). CDR3 region: CASSTWDRAYEQYF. The CDR3 nucleotides are TGTGCCAGTAGTACTTGGGACAGAGCCTACGAGCAGTACTTC.

The chain couples TRBV25-1 to TRBJ1-6, with 8 bases matching TRBD1. The germline V gene encodes CDR1 MGHDK and CDR2 SYGVNS. The CDR3 is 13 amino acids. Trimming removed 2 bases from V and 9 bases from J; junction bases left unmatched: 0. CDR3 protein: CASSEQGASPLHF. The CDR3 DNA sequence: TGTGCCAGCAGTGAACAGGGGGCTTCACCCCTCCACTTT. Supplemented by reference TRBV25-1 and TRBJ1-6, the full variable domain reads EADIYQTPRYLVIGTGKKITLECSQTMGHDKMYWYQQDPGMELHLIHYSYGVNSTEKGDLSSESTVSRIRTEHFPLTLESARPSHTSQYLCASSEQGASPLHFGNGTRLTVT.

The chain couples TRBV7-9 to TRBJ1-4; 8 nucleotides line up with TRBD1. This CDR3 has 14 amino acids. V lost 5 bases and J lost 4; bases outside the gene matches: 3. Germline CDR1 is SEHNR and CDR2 is FQNEAQ (reference sequence). CDR3 bases: TGTGCCAGCAGCCCCGGACAGGGTAATGAAAAACTGTTTTTT. Protein: CASSPGQGNEKLFF.

Only a few counts were recorded for this clone. CDR3 coding DNA: TGTGCCAGCTCAACCGGACAGGGGGTAAATTCACCCCTCCACTTT. This encodes CASSTGQGVNSPLHF. This chain uses TRBV18 with TRBJ1-6, with TRBD1 matching 10 bases. CDR1 and CDR2 (germline): KGHSH, LQKENI. The V gene end was trimmed by 5 bases and the J gene end by 7 bases; junction bases not matched to a gene: 5. This CDR3 has 15 amino acids. Filled out from reference TRBV18 and TRBJ1-6, the complete variable domain reads NAGVMQNPRHLVRRRGQEARLRCSPMKGHSHVYWYRQLPEEGLKFMVYLQKENIIDESGMPKERFSAEFPKEGPSILRIQQVVRGDSAAYFCASSTGQGVNSPLHFGNGTRLTVT.

The chain recombines TRBV4-3 with TRBJ1-2; a possible D gene is TRBD1 (5 bases). The CDR3 runs 14 residues. Trimming removed 5 bases at V and 3 bases at J, with 13 bases between. Germline V CDR1 and CDR2: LGHNA, YSLEER. Here the CDR3 DNA reads TGCGCCAGCAGCTTACAGGTTTACGACTATGGCTACACCTTC. It translates to CASSLQVYDYGYTF.

This clone was recorded once. The chain joins TRBV29-1 to TRBJ2-7; TRBD1 matches at 10 bases. This CDR3 has 14 amino acids. Per germline, CDR1 SQVTM and CDR2 ANQGSEA. Trimming cost V 4 bases and J 0 bases; bases outside gene matches: 3. Here the CDR3 DNA reads TGCAGCGTTGGGCGACAGGGGGCCTCCTACGAGCAGTACTTC. It is translated as CSVGRQGASYEQYF.

This chain connects TRBV5-6 to TRBJ2-5; no firm D call. Looked up from germline, CDR1 is SGHDT and CDR2 is YYEEEE. CDR3 length equals 14 residues. Trimming pared 0 bases from V and 1 base from J, leaving 7 bases between. DNA for the CDR3: TGTGCCAGCAGCTTGGTAAGCGTCCAAGAGACCCAGTACTTC. Protein: CASSLVSVQETQYF.

The chain recombines TRBV6-1 with TRBJ1-5, with TRBD1 matching over 8 bases. This CDR3 contains 16 residues. CDR1 MNHNS and CDR2 SASEGT come from the germline V gene. With V trimmed by 4 bases and J by 1 base, 6 bases remained unmatched. The CDR3 bases are TGTGCCAGCAGTGTGCAGGGGGCCATGAGCAATCAGCCCCAGCATTTT. Its translation is CASSVQGAMSNQPQHF.

The chain combines TRBV7-2 with TRBJ1-2; perhaps TRBD1 as D (5 bases). Germline V gene data show CDR1 as SGHTA and CDR2 as FQGNSA. V shed 2 bases and J shed 6 bases, with 10 bases lying between them. CDR3 length: 13 residues. The CDR3 nucleotides read TGTGCCAGCAGCTTAACGCCAGGGAATGGCTACACCTTC. This sequence encodes CASSLTPGNGYTF.

This clone appeared once. The chain joins TRBV4-1 to TRBJ1-3; TRBD1 might be the D (5 bases). Germline V gene lookup returns CDR1 MGHRA and CDR2 YSYEKL. The CDR3 spans 17 residues. V gave up 0 bases and J gave up 0 bases, with 12 bases separating them. This CDR3 is CASSQESHGGSGNTIYF. The CDR3 DNA sequence: TGCGCCAGCAGCCAAGAATCCCACGGGGGCTCTGGAAACACCATATATTTT.

The V gene is TRBV6-5, the J gene TRBJ2-5; 10 positions agree with TRBD1. Losses at the gene ends were 0 bases for V and 5 bases for J; bases not matched to a gene: 6. The CDR3 runs 16 residues. Germline CDR1 MNHEY, CDR2 SVGAGI. CDR3 sequence: CASSYSDRGLLETQYF. CDR3 nucleotides: TGTGCCAGCAGTTACTCTGACAGGGGGCTATTGGAGACCCAGTACTTC.

This chain links TRBV5-1 with TRBJ2-1; 7 nucleotides line up with TRBD1. The CDR3 runs to 15 residues. The germline V gene encodes CDR1 SGHRS and CDR2 YFSETQ. V was clipped by 7 bases and J by 10 bases; unmatched bases: 17. The CDR3 here is CASGLTGSTENEQFF. In DNA form, the CDR3 reads TGCGCCAGCGGATTGACAGGGAGTACTGAGAACGAGCAGTTCTTC.

This clone has only a few counts. This chain joins TRBV20-1 and TRBJ1-2, with 9 bases matching TRBD1. The CDR3 totals 15 residues. Germline values: CDR1 DFQATT, CDR2 SNEGSKA (reference sequence). The V gene end was trimmed by 3 bases and the J gene end by 3 bases; junction bases not matched to a gene: 8. CDR3 protein: CSASKQGAGDYGYTF. DNA for the CDR3: TGCAGTGCTAGTAAACAGGGGGCAGGTGACTATGGCTACACCTTC.

The chain is built from TRBV6-6 and TRBJ1-5; TRBD1 might be the D (6 bases). V was cut by 7 bases and J by 7 bases, with 17 bases left in between. Germline-derived CDR1 and CDR2 are MNHNY and SVGAGI (reference sequence). CDR3 size: 14 residues. CDR3 protein: CASKTTGLGQPQHF. The CDR3 DNA follows: TGTGCCAGCAAAACTACAGGGCTTGGGCAGCCCCAGCATTTT.

The V and J genes are TRBV9 and TRBJ1-6, with a possible D match to TRBD1 (6 bases). Trimming removed 0 bases from V and 10 bases from J, with 14 bases in between. CDR1 is SGDLS and CDR2 is YYNGEE in the germline V gene. The CDR3 is 15 residues long. CDR3 coding DNA: TGTGCCAGCAGCGTAGACCCAGGGAGGGGGTCACCCCTCCACTTT. Translation: CASSVDPGRGSPLHF.

This chain connects TRBV7-9 to TRBJ2-1, with TRBD1 matching 10 bases. The CDR3 is made up of 15 amino acids. The junction had 7 bases not matched to a gene; V was cut back by 5 bases and J by 6 bases. Germline CDR1 and CDR2: SEHNR and FQNEAQ (reference sequence). The CDR3 here is CASSPRTGGSNEQFF. The DNA of the CDR3 is TGTGCCAGCAGCCCGAGGACAGGGGGTTCCAATGAGCAGTTCTTC.

The chain couples TRBV6-2 or TRBV6-3 to TRBJ1-6, with D possibly matching TRBD1 (5 bases). The CDR3 runs to 13 residues. The V end lost 4 bases, the J end lost 9 bases, and 10 bases lay between the germline ends. CDR1 is MNHEY, CDR2 SVGEGT, per germline. The CDR3, as DNA: TGTGCCAGCAGTTCCCGACAGACTTCACCCCTCCACTTT. This codes for CASSSRQTSPLHF.

The CDR3 region has the DNA TGCGCCAGCAGCCCAACAGGGGGCGGTGAGCAGTTCTTC. Its translation: CASSPTGGGEQFF. J is TRBJ2-1 and V is TRBV5-1; 9 bases align to TRBD1. V gave up 4 bases and J gave up 9 bases; unmatched junction bases: 5. The CDR3 spans 13 residues. CDR1 is SGHRS and CDR2 is YFSETQ in the germline V gene. The whole variable domain, remainder taken from reference TRBV5-1 and TRBJ2-1, is KAGVTQTPRYLIKTRGQQVTLSCSPISGHRSVSWYQQTPGQGLQFLFEYFSETQRNKGNFPGRFSGRQFSNSRSEMNVSTLELGDSALYLCASSPTGGGEQFFGPGTRLTVL.